This TCR beta chain was identified during a study of T cells in Graves' hyperthyroidism and ophthalmopathy. With V trimmed by 3 bases and J by 5 bases, 5 bases remained unmatched. Germline V gene data show CDR1 as DFQATT and CDR2 as SNEGSKA (reference sequence). This CDR3 is 14 amino acids long. Amplified TCR beta CDR3 regions derived from RNA transcripts. The TCR CDR3 first-round RT-PCR relied on the HTBI primer set. TCRdb processed the multiplex PCR reads anew with MiXCR; each CDR3 protein has one entry. This sample has under 450,000 distinct CDR3 sequences, with approximately 13% found just once. This clonotype occurred many times. Its antigen is currently unknown. Study-wide results and caveats: Blood shared most expanded thyroid clonotypes above 0.001.

This TCR came from a man aged 30 to 39 with Graves' hyperthyroidism that later progressed to Graves' ophthalmopathy. The source material was blood. The chain recombines TRBV20-1 with TRBJ2-1; 9 bases map to TRBD2. The CDR3 is CSARRLAGNNEQFF. The DNA for the CDR3 is TGCAGTGCTAGGAGGCTAGCGGGGAACAATGAGCAGTTCTTC.